This T cell receptor beta chain was retrieved from a study of blood T cell repertoires in COVID-19. Germline assignment: CDR1 SGHRS and CDR2 YFSETQ. The CDR3 length is 17 residues. V lost 4 bases to trimming and J lost 8 bases, with 25 bases between them. Across over 20 US areas, participants ranged in age from about 18 to 90 years. Allocation to cohorts depended on clinical history reported by the participants. Original processing methods: From reference gene primer amplification, estimates of nucleated cell counts were derived. Profiling relied on immunoSEQ multiplex PCR, and the TCRdb table lists in-frame clones only, not all of them. That table furnishes V, J and clone size, whereas the DNA furnished D and trimming. The repertoire includes 150,000 to 200,000 clones, approximately 92% of them detected once, and around 2.3% sits in the top ten.

The sample consisted of PBMCs or T cells enriched from blood (not recorded which). The receptor was derived from a woman aged 40-49 years with acute COVID-19. This chain links TRBV5-1 with TRBJ2-1; possibly TRBD2 for D (5 bases). The CDR3 sequence: CASSPGRGSGLSDEQFF. In DNA, the CDR3 is TGCGCCAGCAGCCCAGGAAGAGGGAGCGGTTTATCGGATGAGCAGTTCTTC.